The 29 T cell receptor beta chains below were found in one sample sequenced in a study of cytomegalovirus exposure and HLA in healthy donors (dated by TCRdb to the late 2010s). The library relied on the immunoSEQ multiplex PCR assay. The multiplex PCR relied on a mix of 60 forward primers for TCR Vbeta segments and 13 reverse primers for TCR Jbeta segments. TCRdb obtained this table from immuneACCESS and retained in-frame rearrangements with V and J assigned. These tables miss some clones; where compared with another copy, unresolved V genes account for less than half of the shortfall, and the remainder is unexplained. This sample is represented by some 140,000 clones; about 80% of them were singletons. Over 4% of the sample is in the top ten clones. The sample was PBMCs. These receptors all stem from a young man in good health.

This chain links TRBV13 with TRBJ2-7; D possibly corresponds to TRBD1 (6 bases). With 5 bases removed from V and 4 bases from J, the gap between germline ends came to 18 bases. The CDR3 runs to 15 residues. Germline-derived CDR1 and CDR2 are PRHDT and FYEKMQ (reference sequence). For the CDR3, the DNA is TGTGCCAGCAGCGGCCGGGACCGCCAGGGGTACGAGCAGTACTTC. Translated, it gives CASSGRDRQGYEQYF.

This clone was seen a single time. The chain employs TRBV5-4 and TRBJ2-3; 9 nucleotides agree with TRBD2. This CDR3 comprises 16 residues. Germline values: CDR1 SGHNT, CDR2 YYREEE (reference sequence). V shed 2 bases and J 5 bases; nucleotides not matched to a gene: 9. The DNA for the CDR3 is TGTGCCAGCAGCTTCGGTGGCGGGAGGGCGAGAGATACGCAGTATTTT. It codes for CASSFGGGRARDTQYF.

This clone was detected only once. This sequence joins TRBV19 and TRBJ2-2; TRBD2 is a possible D gene (5 bases). The germline V gene has CDR1 LNHDA and CDR2 SQIVND (reference sequence). V was shortened by 3 bases and J by 7 bases, with 6 bases between the two germline ends. The CDR3 has 12 residues. The CDR3 loop is CASSIRGGELFF. The CDR3 DNA reads TGTGCCAGTAGTATCCGGGGCGGGGAGCTGTTTTTT.

The J gene is TRBJ2-1, the V gene TRBV7-2, with no clear D. CDR1 is SGHTA, CDR2 FQGNSA, per germline. The CDR3 is made up of 12 amino acids. The V and J ends lost 11 bases and 9 bases respectively, with 17 bases between them. The CDR3 sequence: CAVRAVRSEQFF. The DNA of the CDR3 is TGTGCCGTCCGCGCCGTACGTAGTGAGCAGTTCTTC.

The rearrangement joins TRBV28 to TRBJ2-7; 9 nucleotides align to TRBD1. Germline V lookup: CDR1 MDHEN, CDR2 SYDVKM. This CDR3 comprises 14 residues. V lost 2 bases and J lost 5; bases outside the gene matches: 4. The chain's CDR3 is CASSLGDRDHEQYF. The CDR3 DNA sequence: TGTGCCAGCAGTTTAGGGGACAGGGACCACGAGCAGTACTTC.

The rearrangement links TRBV7-9 to TRBJ2-1, with TRBD2 matching 10 bases. The CDR3 runs to 15 residues. Losses at the gene ends were 2 bases for V and 9 bases for J; bases not matched to a gene: 7. Germline V gives CDR1 SEHNR, CDR2 FQNEAQ (reference sequence). CDR3 DNA sequence: TGTGCCAGCAGCTTATTGGCTAGCGGGAGAATTGAGCAGTTCTTC. It translates to CASSLLASGRIEQFF.

The J gene is TRBJ2-1, the V gene TRBV28, with 11 positions matching TRBD2. The CDR3 sequence is 16 residues long. Germline loops: CDR1 MDHEN, CDR2 SYDVKM. V lost 10 bases and J lost 2; bases outside the gene matches: 10. The CDR3 DNA reads TGTGCCACCTCAGTTTTGACTAGCGGGACCTACAATGAGCAGTTCTTC. Translating it yields CATSVLTSGTYNEQFF.

The chain recombines TRBV6-5 with TRBJ2-3, with D possibly matching TRBD2 (6 bases). V was shortened by 4 bases and J by 3 bases, with 17 bases between the two germline ends. The CDR3 is 16 residues long. Germline-derived CDR1 and CDR2 are MNHEY and SVGAGI. The CDR3 bases are TGTGCCAGCAGTTCCCGACGGGGGTTGGGAACAGATACGCAGTATTTT. Encoded protein: CASSSRRGLGTDTQYF.

J is TRBJ2-7 and V is TRBV2; 16 positions agree with TRBD2. The J segment lost 4 bases and the V segment lost 11 bases, leaving 11 bases of the junction unmatched. The germline gives CDR1 SNHLY, CDR2 FYNNEI. The CDR3 has 16 residues. This chain's CDR3 is CAGQGLAGGPGYEQYF. In DNA form, the CDR3 reads TGTGCCGGCCAGGGACTAGCGGGAGGGCCGGGGTACGAGCAGTACTTC.

This clone is a singleton in its sample. This chain links TRBV28 with TRBJ2-7; D perhaps matches TRBD2 (5 bases). Deletions cut 1 base from V and 6 bases from J, with 22 bases between. This CDR3 contains 17 residues. Germline assignment: CDR1 MDHEN and CDR2 SYDVKM. CDR3 sequence: CASSLSPAGTPAREQYF. The CDR3 DNA is TGTGCCAGCAGTTTATCCCCCGCGGGCACTCCGGCACGCGAGCAGTACTTC.

V gene TRBV7-6 combines with J gene TRBJ1-1, with D possibly being TRBD1 (5 bases). This CDR3 comprises 15 residues. Trimming took off 5 bases at V and 3 bases at J, with 16 bases between the two ends. CDR1 is SGHVS and CDR2 is FNYEAQ in the germline V gene. CDR3 in DNA: TGTGCCAGCAGCACCAGGACGGGAGGGGACACTGAAGCTTTCTTT. Residues: CASSTRTGGDTEAFF.

For the CDR3, the DNA is TGTGCCATCAGTCTAAGACAGGGGGCTGTTGATGAGCAGTTCTTC. Protein product: CAISLRQGAVDEQFF. The V call is TRBV10-3, the J call TRBJ2-1; 10 bases line up with TRBD1. The V gene end was trimmed by 5 bases and the J gene end by 8 bases; junction bases not matched to a gene: 9. The CDR3 covers 15 residues. CDR1 is ENHRY, CDR2 SYGVKD, per germline.

This clone has only one observation. The rearrangement links TRBV6-5 to TRBJ1-2; tentative D call: TRBD1 (5 bases). Per germline, CDR1 MNHEY and CDR2 SVGAGI. This CDR3 has 15 residues. V gave up 5 bases and J gave up 2 bases, with 15 bases separating them. The CDR3 spells CASSVQGGANYGYTF. CDR3 in DNA: TGTGCCAGCAGTGTTCAGGGTGGCGCAAACTATGGCTACACCTTC.

The chain recombines TRBV4-1 with TRBJ1-4; a weak D match, TRBD1 (5 bases). The germline gives CDR1 MGHRA, CDR2 YSYEKL. V was cut by 5 bases and J by 5 bases, with 12 bases left in between. The CDR3 is made up of 14 amino acids. The CDR3 is CASSGGTANEKLFF. The CDR3 DNA reads as TGCGCCAGCAGCGGGGGGACGGCCAATGAAAAACTGTTTTTT.

This clone was seen a single time. CDR3 in DNA: TGTGCCACCAGCTCCAGGGTCTCCTACAATGAGCAGTTCTTC. It translates to CATSSRVSYNEQFF. The rearrangement joins TRBV15 to TRBJ2-1; tentative D call: TRBD1 (5 bases). The CDR3 loop spans 14 amino acids. From germline, CDR1 is LNHNV and CDR2 YYDKDF (reference sequence). V gave up 5 bases and J gave up 0 bases, with 8 bases separating them.

J is TRBJ1-5 and V is TRBV28, with D possibly being TRBD1 (5 bases). CDR1 is MDHEN, CDR2 SYDVKM, per germline. Trimming stripped 4 bases from V and 0 bases from J, with 13 bases between. The CDR3 sequence is 16 residues long. In nucleotides, the CDR3 is TGTGCCAGCAGTTCAGAGACAGCCTATAGCAATCAGCCCCAGCATTTT. Amino acid sequence: CASSSETAYSNQPQHF.

The chain couples TRBV28 to TRBJ2-5, with 10 positions matching TRBD2. The germline V gene has CDR1 MDHEN and CDR2 SYDVKM. CDR3 length: 13 residues. The CDR3 spells CPGEREGLETQYF. Written as DNA, the CDR3 is TGTCCCGGGGAGCGGGAGGGCCTAGAGACCCAGTACTTC.

The J gene is TRBJ2-5, the V gene TRBV5-1; the D is unclear. Trimming shortened V by 0 bases and J by 3 bases, and 9 bases separated the two germline ends. Germline CDR1 SGHRS, CDR2 YFSETQ. The CDR3 totals 14 residues. CDR3 DNA sequence: TGCGCCAGCAGCTTGGATGTCCAGGAAGAGACCCAGTACTTC. It translates to CASSLDVQEETQYF. The variable domain in full, with the rest retrieved from reference TRBV5-1 and TRBJ2-5, is KAGVTQTPRYLIKTRGQQVTLSCSPISGHRSVSWYQQTPGQGLQFLFEYFSETQRNKGNFPGRFSGRQFSNSRSEMNVSTLELGDSALYLCASSLDVQEETQYFGPGTRLLVL.

The chain has TRBV7-9 and TRBJ2-4; D is undetermined. This CDR3 contains 13 residues. V was shortened by 3 bases and J by 6 bases, with 9 bases between the two germline ends. The germline V gene encodes CDR1 SEHNR and CDR2 FQNEAQ (reference sequence). This CDR3 reads CASSLVPGNIQYF. CDR3 sequence (DNA): TGTGCCAGCAGCTTGGTTCCCGGAAACATTCAGTACTTC.

The chain links TRBV7-8 to TRBJ2-5; perhaps TRBD2 as D (6 bases). V lost 1 base and J 6 bases, leaving 9 bases between the germline ends. The CDR3 runs 13 residues. Germline loops: CDR1 SGHVS, CDR2 FQNEAQ. CDR3: CASSLGGKKTQYF. CDR3 DNA: TGTGCCAGCAGCTTAGGCGGGAAGAAGACCCAGTACTTC.

The genes are TRBV19 and TRBJ1-1; no clear D. The germline CDR1 and CDR2 sequences are LNHDA and SQIVND (reference sequence). With 3 bases removed from V and 5 bases from J, the gap between germline ends came to 22 bases. This CDR3 contains 17 residues. The DNA of the CDR3 is TGTGCCAGTAGTATGCAGGCAGAGCGGAGCTGGAGAACTGAAGCTTTCTTT. Its translation: CASSMQAERSWRTEAFF.

Points on this clone: A junction boundary mismatches the germline segment, possibly from a read error. V usage is TRBV7-3 and J usage is TRBJ2-1; TRBD2 agrees at 11 bases. This CDR3 has 15 amino acids. Germline V gene data show CDR1 as SGHTA and CDR2 as FQGTGA. Written as DNA, the CDR3 is TGTGCCAGCAGCCGACTAGCGGGGCGCTACGATGAGCAGTTCTTC. Amino acid sequence: CASSRLAGRYDEQFF.

V is TRBV5-1 and J is TRBJ2-2; D perhaps matches TRBD1 (5 bases). The CDR3 length is 16 residues. Trimming stripped 1 base from V and 0 bases from J, with 10 bases between. Germline CDR1 is SGHRS and CDR2 is YFSETQ. The CDR3 sequence: CASSLRQIANTGELFF. CDR3 nucleotides: TGCGCCAGCAGCTTGAGACAGATAGCGAACACCGGGGAGCTGTTTTTT.

This chain uses TRBV7-2 with TRBJ1-6; 10 positions match TRBD1. Trimming took 6 bases from V and 8 from J; bases not matched to a gene: 16. Germline CDR1 and CDR2: SGHTA and FQGNSA. The length of the CDR3 is 18 residues. DNA for the CDR3: TGTGCCAGCAGATTTGGGACAGGGGCCTCGAGGCGGGATTCACCCCTCCACTTT. Its protein product is CASRFGTGASRRDSPLHF.

The J gene is TRBJ2-1, the V gene TRBV4-1, with D unresolved. V lost 1 base, J lost 8 bases, and 9 bases lay in between. The CDR3 totals 13 residues. The germline gives CDR1 MGHRA, CDR2 YSYEKL. This chain's CDR3 is CASSQGRRDEQFF. DNA for the CDR3: TGCGCCAGCAGCCAAGGGCGTCGGGATGAGCAGTTCTTC.

The chain has TRBV5-1 and TRBJ2-7; D is perhaps TRBD2 (6 bases). The CDR3 covers 13 residues. Germline lookup yields CDR1 SGHRS and CDR2 YFSETQ. The V end was cut by 3 bases, the J end by 3 bases, with 10 bases between. The CDR3 is CASSSIGGYEQYF. The CDR3 DNA reads as TGCGCCAGCAGCTCAATCGGGGGCTACGAGCAGTACTTC.

The rearrangement uses TRBV2 and TRBJ2-3; 7 nucleotides align to TRBD2. With V trimmed by 3 bases and J by 3 bases, 12 bases remained unmatched. The V gene's germline CDR1 is SNHLY and CDR2 FYNNEI. There are 17 residues in the CDR3. CDR3 protein: CASSESGLPVGTDTQYF. For the CDR3, the DNA is TGTGCCAGCAGTGAGTCGGGACTACCCGTGGGGACAGATACGCAGTATTTT.

The CDR3 DNA reads as TGTGCCAGCAGCCCAGGGGGCATGGACGAGCAGTACTTC. Translation: CASSPGGMDEQYF. This chain uses TRBV5-4 with TRBJ2-7; 8 nucleotides match TRBD1. Trimming took 4 bases from V and 5 from J; bases not matched to a gene: 5. CDR3 size: 13 residues. Germline V gives CDR1 SGHNT, CDR2 YYREEE (reference sequence).

This chain joins TRBV15 and TRBJ2-4, with D perhaps matching TRBD2 (5 bases). This CDR3 region has 13 residues. The V gene lost 8 bases and the J gene lost 8 bases, with 16 bases spanning the gap. Germline CDR1 is LNHNV and CDR2 is YYDKDF (reference sequence). The CDR3 sequence is CATYLPGSDIQYF. The CDR3 bases are TGTGCCACCTACCTCCCGGGGTCGGACATTCAGTACTTC.